These 22 T cell receptor beta chains originate from one sample sequenced in a study of cytomegalovirus exposure and HLA in healthy donors. PCR employed 60 Vbeta and 13 Jbeta primers. Produced via immunoSEQ multiplex PCR; TCRdb's table is partial and in-frame only. The repertoire holds more than 95,000 clones, with about three quarters as singletons. The sequencing input was PBMCs. The receptors originated from a woman aged 40 to 49 in good health and CMV-seronegative.

The chain carries TRBV27 and TRBJ1-6; perhaps TRBD1 as D (6 bases). This CDR3 is built from 14 residues. Trimming took 6 bases from V and 5 from J, leaving 11 bases between them. Germline values: CDR1 MNHEY, CDR2 SMNVEV (reference sequence). CDR3 coding DNA: TGTGCCAGCAGAAACAGGGTTGATAATTCACCCCTCCACTTT. This gives the protein CASRNRVDNSPLHF.

The chain is built from TRBV5-1 and TRBJ2-2; the D gene is possibly TRBD1 (6 bases). Germline-derived CDR1 and CDR2 are SGHRS and YFSETQ. The CDR3 loop spans 15 amino acids. The V end lost 1 base, the J end lost 4 bases, and 11 bases lay between the germline ends. The CDR3 protein is CASSLSGVITGELFF. In DNA, the CDR3 is TGCGCCAGCAGCTTGTCAGGGGTCATCACCGGGGAGCTGTTTTTT.

The chain uses TRBV2 and TRBJ2-1; perhaps TRBD2 as D (5 bases). V was trimmed by 3 bases and J by 6 bases, leaving 12 bases between them. This CDR3 has 14 amino acids. CDR1 is SNHLY and CDR2 is FYNNEI in the germline V gene. In nucleotides, the CDR3 is TGTGCCAGCAGTGATTTACCTAGCATCAATGAGCAGTTCTTC. This sequence encodes CASSDLPSINEQFF.

The chain combines TRBV2 with TRBJ2-1, with 13 bases identical to TRBD2. The CDR3 spans 19 residues. Germline values: CDR1 SNHLY, CDR2 FYNNEI. V shed 6 bases, J shed 0 bases, and the junction held 11 bases outside the gene matches. In nucleotides, the CDR3 is TGTGCCAGCAGCCGGGGACTAGCGGGGTCCCCAGGCTCCTACAATGAGCAGTTCTTC. This translates into CASSRGLAGSPGSYNEQFF. Complete variable domain (other parts from reference TRBV2 and TRBJ2-1): EPEVTQTPSHQVTQMGQEVILRCVPISNHLYFYWYRQILGQKVEFLVSFYNNEISEKSEIFDDQFSVERPDGSNFTLKIRSTKLEDSAMYFCASSRGLAGSPGSYNEQFFGPGTRLTVL.

This clone was seen only once. The chain carries TRBV18 and TRBJ2-1; perhaps TRBD1 as D (5 bases). This CDR3 region has 13 residues. Germline assignment: CDR1 KGHSH and CDR2 LQKENI. V lost 8 bases and J 1 base, leaving 9 bases between the germline ends. The DNA for the CDR3 is TGTGCCAGCGCGAAGGGGTCCTACAATGAGCAGTTCTTC. Translated, it gives CASAKGSYNEQFF.

Written as DNA, the CDR3 is TGTGCCAGCAGCCCGCCGTTGGGACAGGGATCCTACGAGCAGTACTTC. Translated, it gives CASSPPLGQGSYEQYF. The chain has TRBV4-2 and TRBJ2-7, with 9 bases aligning to TRBD1. V was clipped by 4 bases and J by 1 base; unmatched bases: 8. The CDR3 has 16 amino acids. CDR1 is LGHNA, CDR2 YNFKEQ, per germline.

The rearrangement joins TRBV25-1 to TRBJ2-5; tentative D call: TRBD1 (6 bases). Trimming left V 3 bases short and J 4 bases short, with 12 bases between. This CDR3 is built from 14 residues. CDR1 is MGHDK, CDR2 SYGVNS, per germline. CDR3 residues: CASSDYNRAETQYF. The DNA for the CDR3 is TGTGCCAGCAGTGATTATAACAGGGCAGAGACCCAGTACTTC.

The chain links TRBV13 to TRBJ2-1; 7 bases match TRBD1. The V and J ends lost 5 bases and 4 bases, in that order; junction bases with no gene match: 11. The CDR3 has 16 residues. In germline, CDR1 is PRHDT, CDR2 FYEKMQ (reference sequence). CDR3 residues: CASSTYWTGSYNEQFF. DNA for the CDR3: TGTGCCAGCAGCACCTATTGGACAGGCTCGTACAATGAGCAGTTCTTC.

The V and J genes are TRBV28 and TRBJ2-4; D is unclear. CDR3 size: 14 residues. The V and J ends lost 3 bases and 2 bases respectively, with 8 bases between them. From germline, CDR1 is MDHEN and CDR2 SYDVKM. The chain's CDR3 is CASSFLATKNIQYF. In DNA form, the CDR3 reads TGTGCCAGCAGTTTCCTGGCAACCAAAAACATTCAGTACTTC.

In the case of this clone: A junction boundary mismatches the germline segment, possibly from a read error. Other DNA sequences from this sample encode an identical CDR3 as well. The chain uses TRBV2 and TRBJ2-4; 9 bases are shared with TRBD2. CDR3 length: 14 residues. CDR1 and CDR2 from the germline V gene are SNHLY and FYNNEI. The CDR3 region is CASSAGLAKNSQYF. The CDR3 nucleotides are TGTGCCAGCAGTGCGGGACTAGCCAAAAACAGTCAGTACTTC.

The CDR3 DNA reads as TGTGCCAGCAGGAACAGGGGGTCGGCCTACGAGCAGTACTTC. Translated: CASRNRGSAYEQYF. The chain recombines TRBV28 with TRBJ2-7, with TRBD1 matching 8 bases. This CDR3 is 14 amino acids long. CDR1 is MDHEN and CDR2 is SYDVKM in the germline V gene. With V trimmed by 6 bases and J by 2 bases, 6 bases remained unmatched.

The chain couples TRBV6-1 to TRBJ1-1; D is unclear. Germline CDR1 reads MNHNS; CDR2 reads SASEGT. The CDR3 extends over 14 amino acids. With 1 base removed from V and 1 base from J, the gap between germline ends came to 7 bases. DNA for the CDR3: TGTGCCAGCAGTGAAGTTGGCAGGAACACTGAAGCTTTCTTT. Residues: CASSEVGRNTEAFF.

This sequence joins TRBV13 and TRBJ2-5; D is unresolved. TRBJ2-7 explains the end of the DNA better; the J call may be wrong. The CDR3 consists of 15 residues. Germline V gene data show CDR1 as PRHDT and CDR2 as FYEKMQ (reference sequence). CDR3 sequence reads: CASSSNPGTPYEQYF. CDR3 nucleotides: TGTGCCAGCAGCTCCAATCCGGGTACCCCCTACGAGCAGTACTTC.

The chain joins TRBV30 to TRBJ1-4, with a tentative D call TRBD1 (6 bases). Per germline, CDR1 GTSNPN and CDR2 SVGIG (reference sequence). CDR3 size: 16 residues. V dropped 5 bases and J dropped 0 bases, with 16 bases sitting between them. CDR3 nucleotides: TGTGCCTGGGTCTTCGGCAGGGGTGCAACTAATGAAAAACTGTTTTTT. This codes for CAWVFGRGATNEKLFF.

The rearrangement uses TRBV5-4 and TRBJ2-1; TRBD1 matches 9 bases. Trimming removed 2 bases from V and 5 bases from J; junction bases left unmatched: 8. The germline gives CDR1 SGHNT, CDR2 YYREEE (reference sequence). CDR3 size: 16 residues. CDR3 sequence: CASSLASGQGNNEQFF. CDR3 in DNA: TGTGCCAGCAGCTTAGCCTCGGGACAGGGAAACAATGAGCAGTTCTTC.

The chain has TRBV10-3 and TRBJ2-7; 7 positions agree with TRBD1. The germline V gene has CDR1 ENHRY and CDR2 SYGVKD. J was trimmed by 3 bases and V by 2 bases; bases with no gene match: 7. The CDR3 loop spans 15 amino acids. Written as DNA, the CDR3 is TGTGCCATCAGTGAGGAGGGCAGGGGGATCTACGAGCAGTACTTC. Translation: CAISEEGRGIYEQYF.

The chain links TRBV28 to TRBJ1-2; possibly TRBD1 for D (5 bases). Germline V lookup: CDR1 MDHEN, CDR2 SYDVKM. CDR3 length: 13 residues. V lost 8 bases and J lost 4, with 14 bases in between. CDR3 in DNA: TGTGCCAGCGGATTGGCCGGGGGCTATGGCTACACCTTC. Translated: CASGLAGGYGYTF.

Comments on this clone: Germline and junction disagree at one end, which may indicate a read error. The chain joins TRBV19 to TRBJ2-4, with 10 bases that match TRBD2. The CDR3 covers 18 residues. Per the germline V gene, CDR1 is LNHDA and CDR2 is SQIVND (reference sequence). The CDR3 reads CASSMQRAGGLAKNSQYF. In DNA, the CDR3 is TGTGCCAGTAGTATGCAACGAGCGGGAGGGCTAGCCAAAAACAGTCAGTACTTC.

Concerning this clone: The identical CDR3 is also encoded by other nucleotide sequences in the sample. The V call is TRBV7-2, the J call TRBJ2-3; D uncertain. Trimming left V 1 base short and J 0 bases short, with 5 bases between. The CDR3 consists of 14 residues. Germline values: CDR1 SGHTA, CDR2 FQGNSA. The CDR3 DNA sequence: TGTGCCAGCAGCTTAGTGCGGAGCACAGATACGCAGTATTTT. It is translated as CASSLVRSTDTQYF.

The rearrangement uses TRBV19 and TRBJ1-5, with D hard to call. Trimming shortened V by 2 bases and J by 0 bases, and 8 bases separated the two germline ends. Germline V gene lookup returns CDR1 LNHDA and CDR2 SQIVND (reference sequence). This CDR3 region has 15 residues. The CDR3 protein is CASSIMGDSNQPQHF. CDR3 bases: TGTGCCAGTAGTATAATGGGAGATAGCAATCAGCCCCAGCATTTT.

In its sample, this clone was seen a few times. The chain links TRBV5-1 to TRBJ2-5; D unclear. The CDR3 has 13 residues. The V and J ends lost 4 bases and 4 bases respectively, with 11 bases between them. Germline V CDR1 and CDR2: SGHRS, YFSETQ. CDR3 in DNA: TGCGCCAGCAGCGCTAGAGACGCAGAGACCCAGTACTTC. Its protein is CASSARDAETQYF.

This chain uses TRBV4-2 with TRBJ2-1, with 11 bases that match TRBD1. Germline CDR1 and CDR2: LGHNA and YNFKEQ. This CDR3 is 16 amino acids long. Losses at the gene ends were 4 bases for V and 9 bases for J; bases not matched to a gene: 11. The CDR3: CASSRHGQGAKGEQFF. The DNA for the CDR3 is TGTGCCAGCAGCCGACACGGACAGGGGGCCAAAGGTGAGCAGTTCTTC.